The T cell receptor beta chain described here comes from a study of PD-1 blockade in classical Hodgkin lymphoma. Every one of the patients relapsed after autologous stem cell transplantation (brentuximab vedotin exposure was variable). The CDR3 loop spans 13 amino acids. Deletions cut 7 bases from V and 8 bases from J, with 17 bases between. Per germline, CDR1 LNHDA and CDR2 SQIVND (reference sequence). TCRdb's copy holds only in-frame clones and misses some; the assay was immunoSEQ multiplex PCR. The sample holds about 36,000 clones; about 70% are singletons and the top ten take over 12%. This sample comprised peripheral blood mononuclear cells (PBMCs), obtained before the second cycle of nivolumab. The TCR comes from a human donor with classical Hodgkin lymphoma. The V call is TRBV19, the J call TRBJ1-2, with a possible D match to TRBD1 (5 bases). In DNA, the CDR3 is TGTGCCAGTAAGGCAGGCGGCCGGGGGGGCTACACCTTC. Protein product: CASKAGGRGGYTF.